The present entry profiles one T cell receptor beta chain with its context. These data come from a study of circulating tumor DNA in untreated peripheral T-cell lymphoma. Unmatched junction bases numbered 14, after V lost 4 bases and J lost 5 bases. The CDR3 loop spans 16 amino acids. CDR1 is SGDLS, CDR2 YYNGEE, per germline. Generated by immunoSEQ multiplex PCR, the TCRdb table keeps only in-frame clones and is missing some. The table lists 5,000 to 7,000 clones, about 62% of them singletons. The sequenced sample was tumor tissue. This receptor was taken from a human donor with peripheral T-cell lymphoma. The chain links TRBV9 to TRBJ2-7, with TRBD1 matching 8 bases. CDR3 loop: CASSPLDRGMIHEQYF. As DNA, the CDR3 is TGTGCCAGCAGCCCCCTCGACAGGGGTATGATTCACGAGCAGTACTTC.